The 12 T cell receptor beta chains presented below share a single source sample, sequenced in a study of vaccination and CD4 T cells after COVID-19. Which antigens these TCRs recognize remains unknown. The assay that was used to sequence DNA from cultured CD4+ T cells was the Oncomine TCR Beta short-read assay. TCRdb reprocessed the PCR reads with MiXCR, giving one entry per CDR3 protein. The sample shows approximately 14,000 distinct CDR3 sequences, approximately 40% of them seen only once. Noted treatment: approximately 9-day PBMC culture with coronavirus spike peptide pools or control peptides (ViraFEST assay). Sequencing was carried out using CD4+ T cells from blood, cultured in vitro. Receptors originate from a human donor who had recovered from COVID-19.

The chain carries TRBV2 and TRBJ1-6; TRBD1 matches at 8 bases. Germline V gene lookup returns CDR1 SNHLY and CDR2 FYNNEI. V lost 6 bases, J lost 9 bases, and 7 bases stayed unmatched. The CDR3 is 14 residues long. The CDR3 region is CASSGQGVGSPLHF. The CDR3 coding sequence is TGTGCCAGCAGCGGACAGGGTGTGGGTTCACCCCTCCACTTT.

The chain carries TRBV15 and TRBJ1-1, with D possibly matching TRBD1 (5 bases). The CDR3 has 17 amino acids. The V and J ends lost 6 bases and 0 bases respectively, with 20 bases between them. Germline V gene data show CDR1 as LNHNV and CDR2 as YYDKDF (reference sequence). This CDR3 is CATRVEKGIQMNTEAFF. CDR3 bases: TGTGCCACCAGAGTGGAAAAGGGGATCCAAATGAACACTGAAGCTTTCTTT.

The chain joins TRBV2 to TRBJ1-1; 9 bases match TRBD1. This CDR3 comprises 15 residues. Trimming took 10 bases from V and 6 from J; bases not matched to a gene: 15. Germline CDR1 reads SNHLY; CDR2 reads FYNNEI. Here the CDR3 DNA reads TGTGCCACCCAGGACAGGGGTAATGTTTTGGCTGAAGCTTTCTTT. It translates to CATQDRGNVLAEAFF.

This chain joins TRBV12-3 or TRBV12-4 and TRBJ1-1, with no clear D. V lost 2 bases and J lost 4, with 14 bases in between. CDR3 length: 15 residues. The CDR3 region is CASSLYWVGSTEAFF. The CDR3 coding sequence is TGTGCCAGCAGTTTATATTGGGTAGGGAGCACTGAAGCTTTCTTT.

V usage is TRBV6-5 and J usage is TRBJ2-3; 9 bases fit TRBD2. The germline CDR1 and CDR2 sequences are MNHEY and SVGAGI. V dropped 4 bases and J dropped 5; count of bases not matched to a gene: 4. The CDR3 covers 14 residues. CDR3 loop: CASSLAGVRDTQYF. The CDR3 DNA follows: TGTGCCAGCAGTTTAGCGGGGGTCAGAGATACGCAGTATTTT.

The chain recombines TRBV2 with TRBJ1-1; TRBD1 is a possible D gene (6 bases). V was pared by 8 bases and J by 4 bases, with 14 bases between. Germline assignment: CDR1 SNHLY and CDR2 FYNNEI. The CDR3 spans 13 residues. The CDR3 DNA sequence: TGTGCCAGCGGGGGGGGGCGAGCCACTGAAGCTTTCTTT. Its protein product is CASGGGRATEAFF.

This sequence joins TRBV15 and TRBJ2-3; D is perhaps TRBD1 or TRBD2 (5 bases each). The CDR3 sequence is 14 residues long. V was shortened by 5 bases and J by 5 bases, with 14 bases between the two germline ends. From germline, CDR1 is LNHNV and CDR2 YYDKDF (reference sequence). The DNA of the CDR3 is TGTGCCACCAGCTTCTATGGTGGGGGAGATACGCAGTATTTT. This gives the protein CATSFYGGGDTQYF.

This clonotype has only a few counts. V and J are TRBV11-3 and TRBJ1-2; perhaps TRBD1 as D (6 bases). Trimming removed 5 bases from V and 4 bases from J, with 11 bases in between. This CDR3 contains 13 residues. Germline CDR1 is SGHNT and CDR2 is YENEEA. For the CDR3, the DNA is TGTGCCAGCAGCCCACAGGGATCCTATGGCTACACCTTC. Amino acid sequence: CASSPQGSYGYTF.

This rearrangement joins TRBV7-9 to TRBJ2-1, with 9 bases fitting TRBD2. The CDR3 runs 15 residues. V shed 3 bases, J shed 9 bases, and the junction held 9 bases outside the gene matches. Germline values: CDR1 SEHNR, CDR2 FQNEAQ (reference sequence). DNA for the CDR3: TGTGCCAGCAGCTTGGTGGGCGGGGGGGCTGGTGAGCAGTTCTTC. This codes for CASSLVGGGAGEQFF.

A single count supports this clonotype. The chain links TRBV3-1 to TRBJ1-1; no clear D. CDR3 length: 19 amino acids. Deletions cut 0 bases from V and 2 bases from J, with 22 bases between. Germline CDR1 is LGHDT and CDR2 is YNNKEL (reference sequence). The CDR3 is CASSQETLHGSLLNTEAFF. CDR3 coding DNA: TGTGCCAGCAGCCAAGAAACCCTACACGGCAGTCTACTTAACACTGAAGCTTTCTTT.

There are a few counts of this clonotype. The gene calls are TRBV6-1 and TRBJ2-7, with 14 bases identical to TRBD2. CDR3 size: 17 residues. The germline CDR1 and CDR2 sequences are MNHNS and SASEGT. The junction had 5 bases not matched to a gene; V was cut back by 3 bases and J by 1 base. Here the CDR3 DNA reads TGTGCCAGCAGTGAGACTAGCGGGGGGGCCTTTTCCTACGAGCAGTACTTC. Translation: CASSETSGGAFSYEQYF.

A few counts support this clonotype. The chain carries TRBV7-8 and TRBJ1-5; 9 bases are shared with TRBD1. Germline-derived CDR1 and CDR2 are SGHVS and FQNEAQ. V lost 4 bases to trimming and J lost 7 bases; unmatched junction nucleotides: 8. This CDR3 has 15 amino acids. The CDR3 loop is CASSSWGQGDQPQHF. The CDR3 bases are TGTGCCAGCAGCTCCTGGGGACAGGGCGACCAGCCCCAGCATTTT.